One and the same sample provided the 3 T cell receptor beta chains below, sequenced in a study of blood T cells in healthy people across ages. The second PCR ran roughly 6 to 11 cycles with a sample-barcoded 5' primer and J-beta primers. Via MiXCR, TCRdb re-called the 5' RACE reads, giving one row per CDR3 protein. The sample shows 1.5 million or so distinct CDR3 sequences, 42% of them seen only once. Sequenced input: blood. Receptors originate from a woman between 18 and 29 years old in good health.

This chain joins TRBV20-1 and TRBJ1-6, with 7 bases identical to TRBD1. J gave up 3 bases and V 7 bases, and 9 bases lay outside the gene matches. Germline CDR1 reads DFQATT; CDR2 reads SNEGSKA (reference sequence). The CDR3 totals 15 residues. CDR3 loop: CSVAGGTSYNSPLHF. CDR3 sequence (DNA): TGCAGTGTGGCAGGGGGAACTAGCTATAATTCACCCCTCCACTTT.

This chain uses TRBV10-2 with TRBJ1-5; D not resolved. Per the germline V gene, CDR1 is WSHSY and CDR2 is SAAADI. V lost 2 bases and J lost 0, with 14 bases in between. The CDR3 has 17 residues. In DNA form, the CDR3 reads TGCGCCAGCAGTGAGGTGGACTCGGGGTATAGCAATCAGCCCCAGCATTTT. Amino acids: CASSEVDSGYSNQPQHF.

This clonotype was seen a few times. V is TRBV29-1 and J is TRBJ1-2; D is unclear. This CDR3 is built from 11 residues. Per the germline V gene, CDR1 is SQVTM and CDR2 is ANQGSEA. V was trimmed by 6 bases and J by 1 base, leaving 6 bases between them. CDR3 in amino acids: CSVQINYGYTF. The CDR3 nucleotides read TGCAGCGTCCAGATTAACTATGGCTACACCTTC.